The 19 T cell receptor beta chains given below trace back to one sample, sequenced in a study of identical twins. From the 5' RACE reads, TCRdb called clonotypes with MiXCR, one entry per CDR3 protein. The sample includes 1,800,000 or so distinct CDR3 sequences, under 35% of them seen just once. Source material: cord blood. Receptors originate from a newborn girl in good health.

V usage is TRBV3-1 and J usage is TRBJ1-2; D unresolved. Germline CDR1 is LGHDT and CDR2 is YNNKEL (reference sequence). The CDR3 spans 12 residues. The germline V and J ends were trimmed by 1 base and 6 bases, with 6 bases remaining between them. The CDR3: CASSQAINGYTF. The CDR3, as DNA: TGTGCCAGCAGCCAAGCAATCAATGGCTACACCTTC.

In the case of this clonotype: Mismatch with germline at one junction end may stem from a read error. The V call is TRBV12-3 or TRBV12-4, the J call TRBJ2-1; D is undetermined. This CDR3 comprises 15 residues. CDR3 sequence reads: CANSLRLDPYNEQFF. Written as DNA, the CDR3 is TGTGCCAACAGTTTAAGGCTAGACCCCTACAATGAGCAGTTCTTC.

This clonotype was found many times. The chain joins TRBV29-1 to TRBJ2-7; D is uncertain. Trimming left V 6 bases short and J 6 bases short, with 9 bases between. The CDR3 covers 10 residues. CDR1 and CDR2 from the germline V gene are SQVTM and ANQGSEA. The CDR3 nucleotides are TGCAGCGTCTTCGAGGCCGAGCAGTACTTC. This sequence encodes CSVFEAEQYF.

This clonotype was seen ten or more times. The V gene is TRBV20-1, the J gene TRBJ2-7; TRBD1 matches at 8 bases. The CDR3 extends over 13 amino acids. V shed 3 bases, J shed 1 base, and the junction held 2 bases outside the gene matches. CDR1 and CDR2 from the germline V gene are DFQATT and SNEGSKA (reference sequence). This chain's CDR3 is CSASRDRSYEQYF. DNA for the CDR3: TGCAGTGCTAGCCGGGACAGGTCCTACGAGCAGTACTTC.

This clonotype occurred a few times. The chain carries TRBV15 and TRBJ2-7; 10 bases are shared with TRBD1. V lost 7 bases to trimming and J lost 3 bases; unmatched junction nucleotides: 3. This CDR3 region has 13 residues. Germline V lookup: CDR1 LNHNV, CDR2 YYDKDF (reference sequence). This CDR3 is CATNRDRGYEQYF. CDR3 in DNA: TGTGCCACCAACCGGGACAGGGGCTACGAGCAGTACTTC.

This clonotype was seen ten or more times. The rearrangement uses TRBV9 and TRBJ2-7; 14 bases are a match to TRBD2. Germline V gene sequence: CDR1 SGDLS, CDR2 YYNGEE. Trimming cost V 6 bases and J 5 bases; bases outside gene matches: 7. The CDR3 extends over 15 amino acids. CDR3 nucleotide sequence: TGTGCCAGCAATTCTCCGGGACTAGCGGGAGACGAGCAGTACTTC. It translates to CASNSPGLAGDEQYF.

In its sample, this clonotype was seen a few times. The rearrangement uses TRBV5-1 and TRBJ2-7; the match to TRBD2 covers 11 bases. The V and J ends lost 4 bases and 5 bases, in that order; junction bases with no gene match: 11. Germline assignment: CDR1 SGHRS and CDR2 YFSETQ. The CDR3 covers 16 residues. The CDR3 loop reads CASSISLAGDGHEQYF. CDR3 nucleotide sequence: TGCGCCAGCAGCATCTCACTAGCGGGAGACGGCCACGAGCAGTACTTC. Variable domain in full (rest from reference TRBV5-1 and TRBJ2-7): KAGVTQTPRYLIKTRGQQVTLSCSPISGHRSVSWYQQTPGQGLQFLFEYFSETQRNKGNFPGRFSGRQFSNSRSEMNVSTLELGDSALYLCASSISLAGDGHEQYFGPGTRLTVT.

This clonotype has more than one count but fewer than ten. The CDR3 region has the DNA TGCAGTGCTAGAGGACCGGTTAGCGCAGATACGCAGTATTTT. Protein sequence: CSARGPVSADTQYF. This chain connects TRBV20-1 to TRBJ2-3, with D possibly being TRBD2 (5 bases). Trimming took off 1 base at V and 4 bases at J, with 12 bases between the two ends. Germline V gene sequence: CDR1 DFQATT, CDR2 SNEGSKA (reference sequence). The CDR3 loop spans 14 amino acids.

There are a few counts of this clonotype. The V and J genes are TRBV3-1 and TRBJ2-1, with 9 bases fitting TRBD2. J gave up 6 bases and V 6 bases, and 6 bases lay outside the gene matches. The CDR3 loop spans 14 amino acids. Germline CDR1 and CDR2: LGHDT and YNNKEL (reference sequence). This chain's CDR3 is CASRKAGGGNEQFF. CDR3 sequence (DNA): TGTGCCAGCAGAAAAGCGGGGGGAGGCAATGAGCAGTTCTTC.

The V gene is TRBV5-5, the J gene TRBJ2-7, with TRBD2 as a possible D gene (5 bases). The germline CDR1 and CDR2 sequences are SGHKS and YYEKEE (reference sequence). This CDR3 contains 14 residues. Trimming pared 4 bases from V and 3 bases from J, leaving 14 bases between. The CDR3, as DNA: TGTGCCAGCAGCCGGCCCGGGGTTCGCTACGAGCAGTACTTC. This sequence encodes CASSRPGVRYEQYF.

Details on this clonotype: This likely comes from a read error, as the CDR3 has no conserved phenylalanine or tryptophan at its end. The DNA is left out, because the CDR3 cannot be placed on it with certainty; the CDR3 is given as TCRdb lists it. The rearrangement uses TRBV12-3 or TRBV12-4 and TRBJ1-1; TRBD1 was called by the table and not checked on the DNA. The CDR3 contains 11 residues when both ends are counted. CDR3 protein: CASSLWGSFFS.

The chain joins TRBV5-1 to TRBJ2-3; 8 bases map to TRBD2. The germline V gene encodes CDR1 SGHRS and CDR2 YFSETQ. This CDR3 region has 16 residues. The J segment lost 1 base and the V segment lost 1 base, leaving 5 bases of the junction unmatched. The CDR3, as DNA: TGCGCCAGCAGCTTGCGGAGCGGGAGAGGCACAGATACGCAGTATTTT. It encodes CASSLRSGRGTDTQYF. The full variable domain, its missing parts supplied by reference TRBV5-1 and TRBJ2-3, is KAGVTQTPRYLIKTRGQQVTLSCSPISGHRSVSWYQQTPGQGLQFLFEYFSETQRNKGNFPGRFSGRQFSNSRSEMNVSTLELGDSALYLCASSLRSGRGTDTQYFGPGTRLTVL.

In this sample, this clonotype turned up a few times. Here the CDR3 DNA reads TGCAGTGCTAGACGACTAGCGGGAGCTGGGGAGCAGTACTTC. Translated, it gives CSARRLAGAGEQYF. The chain combines TRBV20-1 with TRBJ2-7; TRBD2 aligns across 12 bases. The germline V gene has CDR1 DFQATT and CDR2 SNEGSKA (reference sequence). This CDR3 spans 14 amino acids. Germline trimming cut 2 bases from V and 7 bases from J; bases unmatched to any gene: 6.

The rearrangement uses TRBV30 and TRBJ1-2, with D possibly being TRBD1 (5 bases). The CDR3 loop spans 11 amino acids. The V gene's germline CDR1 is GTSNPN and CDR2 SVGIG (reference sequence). V lost 0 bases to trimming and J lost 9 bases, with 8 bases between them. The CDR3 loop reads CAWSVTVSYTF. The CDR3 DNA follows: TGTGCCTGGAGTGTGACAGTAAGCTACACCTTC.

As concerns this clonotype: It may be a read error: a sequence one base away is much more abundant. This rearrangement joins TRBV5-1 to TRBJ2-1; 9 bases are a match to TRBD1. The CDR3 extends over 15 amino acids. The germline CDR1 and CDR2 sequences are SGHRS and YFSETQ. The CDR3 here is CASSLTGGAYNGQFF. The DNA for the CDR3 is TGCGCCAGCAGCTTAACAGGGGGCGCTTACAATGGGCAGTTCTTC. The full variable domain, with the rest looked up from reference TRBV5-1 and TRBJ2-1, is KAGVTQTPRYLIKTRGQQVTLSCSPISGHRSVSWYQQTPGQGLQFLFEYFSETQRNKGNFPGRFSGRQFSNSRSEMNVSTLELGDSALYLCASSLTGGAYNGQFFGPGTRLTVL.

V usage is TRBV7-2 and J usage is TRBJ1-2; D perhaps matches TRBD1 (5 bases). CDR3 length: 14 residues. V gave up 3 bases and J gave up 7 bases, with 15 bases separating them. CDR1 is SGHTA and CDR2 is FQGNSA in the germline V gene. In DNA form, the CDR3 reads TGTGCCAGCAGCTTTCACGAGGGGCGTGGTGGCTACACCTTC. Translating gives CASSFHEGRGGYTF.

The table lists this clonotype with a few counts. The rearrangement joins TRBV5-1 to TRBJ2-1, with 7 nucleotides matching TRBD2. The germline V gene has CDR1 SGHRS and CDR2 YFSETQ. V lost 2 bases to trimming and J lost 5 bases; unmatched junction nucleotides: 7. The CDR3 runs to 15 residues. As DNA, the CDR3 is TGCGCCAGCAGCTTAGCGGGAAGTGCTCACAATGAGCAGTTCTTC. Its translation: CASSLAGSAHNEQFF.

In its sample, this clonotype was seen a few times. The rearrangement links TRBV4-1 to TRBJ2-7; perhaps D is TRBD1 or TRBD2 (5 bases each). The CDR3 extends over 13 amino acids. V shed 0 bases and J shed 6 bases, with 9 bases lying between them. Germline V lookup: CDR1 MGHRA, CDR2 YSYEKL. The CDR3 is CASSQDQGTEQYF. The CDR3 DNA is TGCGCCAGCAGCCAAGACCAAGGGACCGAGCAGTACTTC.

The chain couples TRBV21-1 to TRBJ1-1. TRBV21-1 is described as a pseudogene. This CDR3 has 16 amino acids. CDR3 protein: CASSKALVGRNTEAFF. The DNA for the CDR3 is TGTGCCAGCAGCAAAGCGCTTGTCGGTAGGAACACTGAAGCTTTCTTT.